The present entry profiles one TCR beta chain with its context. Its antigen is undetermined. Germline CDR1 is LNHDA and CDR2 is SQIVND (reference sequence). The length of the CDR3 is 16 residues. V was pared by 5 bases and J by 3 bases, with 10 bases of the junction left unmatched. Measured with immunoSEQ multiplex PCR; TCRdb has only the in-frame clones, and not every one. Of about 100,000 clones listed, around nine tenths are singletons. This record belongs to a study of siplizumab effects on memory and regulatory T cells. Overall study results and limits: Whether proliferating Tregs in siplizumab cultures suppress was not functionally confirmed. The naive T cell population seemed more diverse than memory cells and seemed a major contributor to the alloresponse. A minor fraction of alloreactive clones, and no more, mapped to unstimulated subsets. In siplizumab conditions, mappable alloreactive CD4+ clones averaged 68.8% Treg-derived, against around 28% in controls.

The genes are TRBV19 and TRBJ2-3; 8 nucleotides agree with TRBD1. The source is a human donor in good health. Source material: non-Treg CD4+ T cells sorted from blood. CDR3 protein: CASSVLGQGRTDTQYF. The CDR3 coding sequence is TGTGCCAGTAGTGTTCTCGGACAGGGAAGGACAGATACGCAGTATTTT.